The clone carrying this TCR beta chain was observed a few times. The CDR3 is 15 amino acids. Germline CDR1 is LNHDA and CDR2 is SQIVND (reference sequence). V lost 5 bases to trimming and J lost 2 bases, with 15 bases between them. The data were obtained in a study of blood T cell repertoires in COVID-19. Overall study context: Samples taken during acute and convalescent COVID-19 were collected in the United States, Italy and Spain. Sources were T cells, B-cell-depleted T cells, or PBMCs; the material itself was cDNA or gDNA.

TCRdb's copy holds only in-frame clones and misses some; the assay was immunoSEQ multiplex PCR. The data contain some 180,000 clones, 81% of them singletons. Enrollment of patients from Seattle took place during active infection, with longitudinal follow-up. Material: peripheral blood. This chain connects TRBV19 to TRBJ1-1, with TRBD1 as a possible D gene (5 bases). The receptor was derived from a woman at least 80 years old with COVID-19, enrolled during active disease. The CDR3 region is CASSPLGRVNTEAFF. The CDR3 DNA reads TGTGCCAGTAGTCCCCTGGGCAGGGTAAACACTGAAGCTTTCTTT.